This T cell receptor (beta chain) derives from a study of sequential checkpoint blockade in melanoma. The overall study: Both treatment sequences were followed by maintenance nivolumab.

In germline, CDR1 is LNHNV, CDR2 YYDKDF (reference sequence). This CDR3 spans 16 amino acids. Trimming took 0 bases from V and 0 from J, leaving 10 bases between them. Sequencing was performed with immunoSEQ multiplex PCR; in TCRdb, only in-frame clones are kept and a portion is missing. The sample shows 9,500 to 15,000 clones, approximately 80% of them seen only once. Treatment reported: randomized to nivolumab then ipilimumab (arm A) or the reverse (arm B). DNA-damaging chemotherapy had not been given to any patient beforehand. From thawed PBMCs, live CD3+CD8+ cells negative for CD19 and CD56 were sorted.

The chain links TRBV15 to TRBJ2-3, with D perhaps TRBD2 (5 bases). This TCR derives from a human donor with melanoma. The source material was CD8+ T cells sorted from blood (inferred from file names), sampled from a patient given nivolumab and ipilimumab in sequence. The CDR3 spells CATSRDFRTSTDTQYF. The CDR3 DNA sequence: TGTGCCACCAGCAGAGATTTTAGGACTAGCACAGATACGCAGTATTTT.